This T cell receptor (beta chain) derives from a study of blood T cell repertoires in COVID-19 (dated by TCRdb to the early 2020s). Context from the whole study: Samples from collaborators originated in the United States, Italy and Spain and spanned both the acute and convalescent phases of COVID-19. The sample metadata nearly always contained a de-identified subject ID, COVID-19 status, age in years and sex. The repertoires were released in a freely available public database meant as a resource for research on the immune response to SARS-CoV-2. The material from the prospective study consisted of cDNA or gDNA derived from T cells, B-cell-depleted T cells, or PBMCs. The dataset comprised deeply sampled blood TCRbeta repertoires from subjects exposed to, actively infected with, or recovered from COVID-19. Samples were obtained from the ongoing ImmuneRACE study (first 160 participants) and from roughly 1,300 subjects provided by 6 global collaborators. Where available, HLA class I and class II types were obtained from metadata supplied by the sample provider rather than from assay-based typing.

Turning to this clone: Its antigen is unknown. Base qualities are not at hand, and no much larger clone is one base apart.

Measured from the cysteine to the phenylalanine, the CDR3 is 16 residues long. The only DNA kept is the CDR3, 48 bases in frame from the first base. V is pruned by 0 bases and J by 4 bases, leaving 3 bases of the junction without a gene match. CDR1 is given as MNHEY and CDR2 as SVGAGI, both from the germline V gene. A second Seattle source provided samples from volunteer blood donors who had recovered from COVID-19. The collaborating institutions used their own protocols to collect whole blood in K2EDTA tubes. For TCRbeta analysis, collaborator samples were shipped as frozen whole blood, as isolated PBMCs, or as DNA extracted from either sample type. General findings and caveats noted by the study authors: How much clinical and demographic metadata was included differed by source and by participant, and the metadata was provided uncurated.

The immunoSEQ Assay, a bias-controlled multiplex PCR, was used to amplify TCRbeta CDR3 regions from genomic DNA. The paper's data handling went like this. Nucleated cell counts per sample were estimated from amplification of reference gene primers within the assay. To quantify the absolute abundance of each unique TCRbeta CDR3 rearrangement, sequence reads were collapsed and filtered. For each sample, productive Simpson clonality was calculated by taking the square root of Simpson's diversity index across productive rearrangements. In its TCRdb copy, this immuneACCESS table keeps in-frame sequences only and misses some clones. Where compared with another copy, unresolved V genes explain less than half of these, and the others have no known cause. Clone size and V and J calls were adopted from that table, with D and trimming inferred from the DNA. Here the sample has about 300,000 clones; 80% to 90% occur a single time. The ten largest clones take up 8% to 10% of the sample.

The V and J genes are TRBV6-5 and TRBJ2-5, with TRBD2 matching 12 junction bases. This receptor was identified in a woman between 45 and 60 years old who had recovered from COVID-19. Sample: peripheral blood. The sequenced DNA is TGTGCCAGCAGTTACTCGGCTAGCGGGGGGGGAGAGACCCAGTACTTC. It specifies CASSYSASGGGETQYF.